This T cell receptor (beta chain) is drawn from a study of CD8 T cells in ankylosing spondylitis. Whole-study findings and limits: Made up of several highly homologous variants, a TCR beta motif appeared characteristic of ankylosing spondylitis blood. The study looked at matched synovial fluid samples from ankylosing spondylitis patients. Disease-linked clones were reported to be significantly enriched there. With a CD8+ phenotype, disease-linked clones were relatively rare in peripheral blood.

Of note for this clonotype: Its matching antigen is unknown.

This CDR3 comprises 16 residues. V lost 4 bases and J lost 4; bases outside the gene matches: 10. Looked up from germline, CDR1 is MNHEY and CDR2 is SMNVEV (reference sequence). Molecular-barcoded quantitative 5'-RACE produced these TCR beta libraries. TCRdb recomputed calls from the 5' RACE reads with MiXCR, one row per CDR3 protein. The table has 650,000 to 800,000 distinct CDR3 sequences, 19% seen once. This clonotype was obtained from a male donor with ankylosing spondylitis. Sequencing used blood, either unsorted or a sorted T cell fraction (not recorded which). The chain carries TRBV27 and TRBJ2-1; 7 bases agree with TRBD1. The CDR3 DNA reads as TGTGCCAGCAGTTGGTCGACAGGGATGTTATACAATGAGCAGTTCTTC. Encoded protein: CASSWSTGMLYNEQFF.